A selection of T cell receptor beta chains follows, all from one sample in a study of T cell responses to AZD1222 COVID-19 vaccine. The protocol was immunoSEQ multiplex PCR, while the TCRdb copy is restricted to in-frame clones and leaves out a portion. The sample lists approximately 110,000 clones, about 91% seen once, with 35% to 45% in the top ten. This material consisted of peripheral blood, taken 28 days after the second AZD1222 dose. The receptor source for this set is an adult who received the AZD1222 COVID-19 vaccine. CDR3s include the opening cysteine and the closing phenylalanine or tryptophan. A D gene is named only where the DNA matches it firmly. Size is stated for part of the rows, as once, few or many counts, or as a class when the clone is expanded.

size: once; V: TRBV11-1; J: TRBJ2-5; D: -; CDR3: CASSLSNRKGETQYF; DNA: TGTGCCAGCAGCTTAAGTAACAGAAAGGGAGAGACCCAGTACTTC
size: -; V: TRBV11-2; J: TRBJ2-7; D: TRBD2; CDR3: CASSPGLAGLYEQYF; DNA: TGTGCCAGCAGCCCCGGTCTCGCGGGACTATACGAGCAGTACTTC
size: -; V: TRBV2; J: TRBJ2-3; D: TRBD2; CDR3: CASRPSGSSTDTQYF; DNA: TGTGCCAGCAGGCCTAGCGGGAGTAGCACAGATACGCAGTATTTT
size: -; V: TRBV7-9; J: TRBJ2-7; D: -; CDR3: CASSLVRGYEQYF; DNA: TGTGCCAGCAGCCTAGTCCGTGGGTACGAGCAGTACTTC
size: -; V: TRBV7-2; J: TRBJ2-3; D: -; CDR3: CASTVALATDTQYF; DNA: TGTGCCAGCACCGTGGCCTTGGCGACAGATACGCAGTATTTT
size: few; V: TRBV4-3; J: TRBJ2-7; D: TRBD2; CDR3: CASSQNPGLADPYEQYF; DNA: TGCGCCAGCAGCCAAAACCCGGGACTAGCGGACCCCTACGAGCAGTACTTC
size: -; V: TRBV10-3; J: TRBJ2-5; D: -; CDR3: CAPPKVVRAAATQYF; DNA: TGTGCTCCCCCCAAAGTGGTACGGGCCGCCGCTACCCAGTACTTC
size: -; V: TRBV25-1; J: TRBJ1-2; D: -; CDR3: CASARQAGGYTF; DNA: TGTGCCAGCGCCAGACAGGCCGGGGGCTACACCTTC
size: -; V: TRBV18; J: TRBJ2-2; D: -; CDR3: CASSPRHNTGELFF; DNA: TGTGCCAGCTCACCACGGCATAACACCGGGGAGCTGTTTTTT
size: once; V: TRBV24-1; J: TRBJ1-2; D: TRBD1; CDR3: CATRPQGVGGYTF; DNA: TGTGCCACCAGACCACAGGGGGTAGGTGGCTACACCTTC
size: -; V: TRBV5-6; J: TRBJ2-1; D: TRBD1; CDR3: CASSTGQGPYNEQFF; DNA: TGTGCCAGCAGCACGGGACAGGGACCCTACAATGAGCAGTTCTTC
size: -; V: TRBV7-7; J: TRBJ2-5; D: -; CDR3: CASSSGYQETQYF; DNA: TGTGCCAGCAGCTCGGGATACCAAGAGACCCAGTACTTC
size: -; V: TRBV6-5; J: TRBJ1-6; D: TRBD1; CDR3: CASRRQGPNSPLHF; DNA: TGTGCCAGCAGAAGACAGGGCCCCAATTCACCCCTCCACTTT
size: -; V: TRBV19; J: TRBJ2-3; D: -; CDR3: CASSSPRWGGKDTQYF; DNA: TGTGCCAGTAGTTCCCCTCGATGGGGGGGCAAGGATACGCAGTATTTT
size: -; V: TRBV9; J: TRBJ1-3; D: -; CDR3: CASSVVGDSSGNTIYF; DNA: TGTGCCAGCAGCGTAGTTGGAGACAGCTCTGGAAACACCATATATTTT
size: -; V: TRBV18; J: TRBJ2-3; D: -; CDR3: CASSPSTDTQYF; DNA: TGTGCCAGCTCCCCGAGCACAGATACGCAGTATTTT
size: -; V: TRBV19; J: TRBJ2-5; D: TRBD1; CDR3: CASSTTGAETQYF; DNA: TGTGCCAGTAGTACGACAGGGGCCGAGACCCAGTACTTC
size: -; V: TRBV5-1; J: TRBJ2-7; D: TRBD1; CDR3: CASSLGGTGVSYEQYF; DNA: TGCGCCAGCAGCTTGGGGGGGACAGGGGTCTCCTACGAGCAGTACTTC
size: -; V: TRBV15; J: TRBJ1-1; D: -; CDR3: CATSEKALLNTEAFF; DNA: TGTGCCACCAGCGAAAAGGCTCTGCTGAACACTGAAGCTTTCTTT
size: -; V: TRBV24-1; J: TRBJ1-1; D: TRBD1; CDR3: CATSDSSRGQGTEAFF; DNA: TGTGCCACCAGTGACTCTAGCAGGGGGCAGGGCACTGAAGCTTTCTTT
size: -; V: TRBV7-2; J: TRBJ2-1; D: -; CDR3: CASSLVQIEQFF; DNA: TGTGCCAGCAGCTTAGTACAGATTGAGCAGTTCTTC
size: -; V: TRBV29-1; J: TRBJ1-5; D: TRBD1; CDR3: CSVASGTGGQPQHF; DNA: TGCAGCGTTGCCTCCGGGACAGGCGGTCAGCCCCAGCATTTT
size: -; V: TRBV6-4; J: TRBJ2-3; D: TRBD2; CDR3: CASSQTLAGTDTQYF; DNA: TGTGCCAGCAGCCAAACGCTAGCGGGAACAGATACGCAGTATTTT
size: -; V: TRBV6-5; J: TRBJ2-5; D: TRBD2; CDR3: CASKTKGRELATQYF; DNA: TGTGCCAGCAAGACAAAGGGGCGGGAGTTGGCGACCCAGTACTTC
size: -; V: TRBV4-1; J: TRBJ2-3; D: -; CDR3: CASSQIGDTQYF; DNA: TGCGCCAGCAGCCAAATTGGAGATACGCAGTATTTT
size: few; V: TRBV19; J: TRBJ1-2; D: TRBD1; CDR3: CASSMGTDYGYTF; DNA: TGTGCCAGTAGTATGGGGACAGACTATGGCTACACCTTC
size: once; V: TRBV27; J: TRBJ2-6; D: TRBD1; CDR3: CASSFLPPGQMGISGANVLTF; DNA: TGTGCCAGCAGTTTTCTGCCTCCGGGACAGATGGGCATCTCTGGGGCCAACGTCCTGACTTTC
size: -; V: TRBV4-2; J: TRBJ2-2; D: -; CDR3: CASTVAAGQTGELFF; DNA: TGTGCCAGCACCGTGGCTGCAGGTCAGACCGGGGAGCTGTTTTTT
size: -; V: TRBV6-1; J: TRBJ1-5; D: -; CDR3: CASRPRQLNQPQHF; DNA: TGTGCCAGCAGACCTCGACAGCTCAATCAGCCCCAGCATTTT
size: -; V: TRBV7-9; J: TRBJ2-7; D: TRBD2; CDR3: CASSDVLAGTPVRYF; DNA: TGTGCCAGCAGCGACGTACTAGCGGGGACACCGGTGCGGTACTTC
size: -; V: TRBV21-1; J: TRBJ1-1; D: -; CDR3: CVRDRDCHTEAFF; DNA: TGTGTCAGGGACCGGGACTGCCACACTGAAGCTTTCTTT
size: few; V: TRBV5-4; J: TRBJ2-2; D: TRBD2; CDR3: CASSLAGTTTGELFF; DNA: TGTGCCAGCAGCTTGGCCGGGACTACTACCGGGGAGCTGTTTTTT
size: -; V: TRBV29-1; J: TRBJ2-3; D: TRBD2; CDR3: CSANGLAGGADTQYF; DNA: TGCAGCGCTAACGGACTAGCGGGGGGGGCAGATACGCAGTATTTT
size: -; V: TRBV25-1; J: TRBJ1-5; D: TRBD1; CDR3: CASSAGTGLGQPQHF; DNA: TGTGCCAGCAGTGCTGGGACAGGGTTAGGACAGCCCCAGCATTTT
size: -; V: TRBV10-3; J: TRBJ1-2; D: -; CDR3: CAISTETRNYGYTF; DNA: TGTGCCATCAGTACCGAGACGCGAAACTATGGCTACACCTTC
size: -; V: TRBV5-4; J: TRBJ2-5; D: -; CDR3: CASSSTGPETQYF; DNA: TGTGCCAGCAGCTCAACTGGACCAGAGACCCAGTACTTC
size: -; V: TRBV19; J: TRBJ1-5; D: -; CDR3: CASSITGSNQPQHF; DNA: TGTGCCAGTAGTATTACTGGAAGCAATCAGCCCCAGCATTTT
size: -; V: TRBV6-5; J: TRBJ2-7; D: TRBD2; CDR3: CASRAGTSAEQYF; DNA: TGTGCCAGCAGGGCCGGGACTAGCGCAGAGCAGTACTTC
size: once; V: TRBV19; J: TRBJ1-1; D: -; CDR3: CATENKASGPLGGTEAFF; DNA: TGTGCCACAGAGAATAAGGCCTCCGGGCCCTTGGGGGGCACTGAAGCTTTCTTT
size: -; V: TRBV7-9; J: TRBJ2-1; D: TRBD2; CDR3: CASRPTSGVRNEQFF; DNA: TGTGCCAGCAGGCCGACTAGCGGGGTGAGAAATGAGCAGTTCTTC
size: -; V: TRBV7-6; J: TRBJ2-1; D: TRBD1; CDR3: CASSHGDRAGNEQFF; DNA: TGTGCCAGCAGCCATGGAGACAGGGCTGGCAATGAGCAGTTCTTC
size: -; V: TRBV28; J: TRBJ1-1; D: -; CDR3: CASSLTTAASTEAFF; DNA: TGTGCCAGCAGTTTAACGACAGCCGCGAGCACTGAAGCTTTCTTT
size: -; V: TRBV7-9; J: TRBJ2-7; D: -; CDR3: CASSLAGPEQYF; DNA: TGTGCCAGCAGCTTAGCGGGCCCCGAGCAGTACTTC
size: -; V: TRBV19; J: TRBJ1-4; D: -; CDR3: CASQTGREKLFF; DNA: TGTGCCAGCCAGACGGGTCGGGAAAAACTGTTTTTT
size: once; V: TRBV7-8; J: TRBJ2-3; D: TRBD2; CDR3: CASSPTLAGSTDTQYF; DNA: TGTGCCAGCAGCCCAACCTTAGCGGGAAGCACAGATACGCAGTATTTT
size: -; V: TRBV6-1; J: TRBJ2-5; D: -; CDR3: CASSELRETQYF; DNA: TGTGCCAGCAGTGAACTCCGGGAGACCCAGTACTTC
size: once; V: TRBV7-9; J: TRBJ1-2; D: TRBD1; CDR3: CASSPTANRGANYGYTF; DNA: TGTGCCAGCAGCCCAACGGCCAACAGGGGAGCTAACTATGGCTACACCTTC
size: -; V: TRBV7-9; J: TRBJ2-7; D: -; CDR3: CASGGRSYEQYF; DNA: TGTGCCAGCGGGGGCAGATCCTACGAGCAGTACTTC
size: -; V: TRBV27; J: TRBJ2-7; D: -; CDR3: CARDSSYEQYF; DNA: TGTGCCCGCGACAGTTCCTACGAGCAGTACTTC